This is a list of T cell receptor beta chains from one sample in a study of cytomegalovirus exposure and HLA in healthy donors. TCRdb's copy holds only in-frame clones and misses some; the assay was immunoSEQ multiplex PCR. The repertoire holds tens of thousands of clones, with around three quarters as singletons. The sequencing sample was made of PBMCs. The receptors were gathered from a man aged 30 to 39 in good health and CMV-seropositive. Each CDR3 is given without its conserved first and last residue. Each record gives: V gene, J gene, CDR3 protein.

>TRBV7-9|TRBJ1-1
ASSLPFLTGTEAF
>TRBV27|TRBJ1-1
ASSFGGRGAEAF
>TRBV29-1|TRBJ2-2
SVVAGDNTGELF
>TRBV28|TRBJ2-1
ASSSGVDEQF
>TRBV11-2|TRBJ2-5
ASSPRLAGGRQETQY
>TRBV6-5|TRBJ1-1
ASSSAGGMNTEAF
>TRBV4-2|TRBJ1-5
ASSREGGNQPQH
>TRBV6-1|TRBJ1-1
ASSRYTPRGTEAF
>TRBV5-6|TRBJ2-5
ASSSFGSQETQY
>TRBV5-1|TRBJ1-5
ASSLGPGGPIHQPQH
>TRBV27|TRBJ2-2
ASSLSLPTGGELF
>TRBV11-2|TRBJ2-5
ASSSGLAGATQY
>TRBV15|TRBJ2-5
ATSSGAGETQY
>TRBV28|TRBJ2-3
ASSGNRASTDTQY
>TRBV19|TRBJ1-1
ASHRGSEAF
>TRBV5-1|TRBJ1-4
ASSPDPGINEKLF
>TRBV10-2|TRBJ2-3
ASTRTSGGPDTQY
>TRBV5-6|TRBJ2-7
ASSWSGDSYEQY
>TRBV2|TRBJ2-1
ASPSGVGRDDEQF
>TRBV6-6|TRBJ1-5
ASASGGNNQPQH
>TRBV18|TRBJ2-3
ASSQGSGTGTDTQY
>TRBV4-1|TRBJ2-3
ASSHLLGSGGGTDTQY
>TRBV7-2|TRBJ1-1
ASSPSPRSQGAF
>TRBV7-2|TRBJ1-2
ASSHTGGNYGYT
>TRBV10-3|TRBJ2-7
AISDPGTGKPYEQY
>TRBV29-1|TRBJ2-7
SVRTPGGYEQY
>TRBV7-2|TRBJ2-1
ASSLGRDNEQF
>TRBV6-1|TRBJ2-7
ASSVGLGALGEQY
>TRBV5-1|TRBJ2-1
ASSPGTGKGNEQF
>TRBV5-1|TRBJ2-3
ASSLGPGGSDTQY